This record covers a single T cell receptor (beta chain). Its target is unknown. This entry is derived from a study of CD4+ T cells in melanoma. Study observations and caveats: Diverse differentiation states were reported for melanoma neoantigen-specific CD4+ T cells. CD8+ T cell, macrophage and B cell function reportedly correlated with neoantigen-specific CD4+ T cells.

Here immunoSEQ multiplex PCR was the method, and the copy in TCRdb shows in-frame clones only, minus some. This sample carries over 130,000 clones, about nine tenths of them seen once, and the ten largest clones take 1.5%. Germline values: CDR1 LNHNV, CDR2 YYDKDF (reference sequence). Between the trimmed V and J ends, which lost 1 base and 5 bases, there was a span of 14 bases. The CDR3 is made up of 15 amino acids. The chain links TRBV15 to TRBJ2-5, with D perhaps TRBD2 (6 bases). This receptor was obtained from a human donor with melanoma. This CDR3 is CATSRAAGAGETQYF. Written as DNA, the CDR3 is TGTGCCACCAGCAGAGCGGCGGGCGCGGGGGAGACCCAGTACTTC.